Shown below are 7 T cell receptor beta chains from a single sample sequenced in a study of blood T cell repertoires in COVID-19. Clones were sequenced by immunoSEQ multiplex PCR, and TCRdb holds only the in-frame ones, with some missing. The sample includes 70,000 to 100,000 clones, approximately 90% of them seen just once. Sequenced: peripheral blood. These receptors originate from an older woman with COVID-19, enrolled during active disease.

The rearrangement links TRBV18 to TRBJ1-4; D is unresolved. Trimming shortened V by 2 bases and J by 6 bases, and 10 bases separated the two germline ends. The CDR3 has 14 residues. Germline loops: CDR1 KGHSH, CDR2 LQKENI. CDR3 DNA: TGTGCCAGCTCACCAGACATCTCTCATGAAAAACTGTTTTTT. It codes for CASSPDISHEKLFF.

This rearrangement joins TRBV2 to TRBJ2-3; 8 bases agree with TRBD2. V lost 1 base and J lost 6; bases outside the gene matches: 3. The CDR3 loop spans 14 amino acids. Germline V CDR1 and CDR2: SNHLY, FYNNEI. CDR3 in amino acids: CASSEVRGADTQYF. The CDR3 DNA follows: TGTGCCAGCAGTGAAGTGCGGGGGGCGGATACGCAGTATTTT.

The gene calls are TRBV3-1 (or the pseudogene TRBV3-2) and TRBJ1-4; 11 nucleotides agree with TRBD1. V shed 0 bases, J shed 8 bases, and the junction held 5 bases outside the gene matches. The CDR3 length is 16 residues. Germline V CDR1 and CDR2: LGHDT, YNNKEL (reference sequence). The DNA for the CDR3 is TGTGCCAGCAGCCAAGATCGGGGGACAGGGGGGGAAAAACTGTTTTTT. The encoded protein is CASSQDRGTGGEKLFF.

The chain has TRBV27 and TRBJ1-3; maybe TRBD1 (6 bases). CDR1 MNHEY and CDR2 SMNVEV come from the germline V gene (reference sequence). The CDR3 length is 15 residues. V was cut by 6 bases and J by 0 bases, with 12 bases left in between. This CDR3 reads CASRTGAFSGNTIYF. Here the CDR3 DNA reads TGTGCCAGCAGGACAGGCGCCTTCTCTGGAAACACCATATATTTT.

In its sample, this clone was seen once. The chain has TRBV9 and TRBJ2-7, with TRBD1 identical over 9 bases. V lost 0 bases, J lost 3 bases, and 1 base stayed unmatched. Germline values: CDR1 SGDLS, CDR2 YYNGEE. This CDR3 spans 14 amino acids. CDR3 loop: CASSVGGQGYEQYF. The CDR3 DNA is TGTGCCAGCAGCGTAGGGGGACAGGGCTACGAGCAGTACTTC.

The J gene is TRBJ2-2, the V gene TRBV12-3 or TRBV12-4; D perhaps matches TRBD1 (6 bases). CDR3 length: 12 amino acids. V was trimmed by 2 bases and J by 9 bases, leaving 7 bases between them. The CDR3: CASSLRGRELFF. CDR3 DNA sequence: TGTGCCAGCAGTTTAAGGGGGAGGGAGCTGTTTTTT.

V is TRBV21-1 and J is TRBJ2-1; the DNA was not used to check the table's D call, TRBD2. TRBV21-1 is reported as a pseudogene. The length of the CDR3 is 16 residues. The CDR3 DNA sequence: TGTGCCAGCAGCAATCGGGGGGGCCTTTCCTACAATGAGCAGTTCTTC. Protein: CASSNRGGLSYNEQFF.